These T cell receptor beta chains were read from a single sample in a study of T-cell memory formation after mild COVID-19. TCRdb analysed the 5' RACE reads with MiXCR anew, one entry per CDR3 protein. The data show approximately 340,000 distinct CDR3 sequences, 10% to 15% seen once. The specimen sequenced was PBMCs or a T cell subset sorted from them (not recorded which). These receptors came from a man aged 18 to 30 who had mild COVID-19 (a few samples of this study predate the infection). Cell type and time point are not known. Both conserved end residues are part of each CDR3. Fields, in order: V gene, D gene, CDR3 protein. A D gene is named only where the DNA matches it firmly.

TRBV5-4 TRBD1 CASSFGQGDGYTF
TRBV5-1 - CASSLVTDPLHYGYTF
TRBV20-1 - CSASRWAGDGYTF
TRBV7-2 - CASSLTSRETQYF
TRBV7-8 TRBD1 CASSLKRDRGRTEAFF
TRBV4-2 - CASSQVSADTQYF
TRBV20-1 TRBD1 CSARDARGQGVNEKLFF
TRBV4-1 - CASSQVSTGELFF
TRBV7-2 - CASSLGAAREQYF
TRBV6-5 TRBD2 CASSYTSGFSELFF
TRBV28 - CASSLTGIGAGELFF
TRBV20-1 - CSASRHLGNYGYTF
TRBV10-3 TRBD2 CATGGTSGTYEQYF
TRBV5-4 - CASRPGGQEGKGYTF
TRBV5-1 - CASSPGLRTSYEQYF
TRBV5-5 - CASSFHLEGQPQHF
TRBV7-9 - CASSLVQANYGYTF
TRBV7-2 - CASSLSRVNNQPQHF
TRBV20-1 TRBD2 CSARGWRGGTDTQYF
TRBV4-1 - CASSRSDYDGYTF
TRBV12-3/TRBV12-4 - CASSSEGRNTEAFF
TRBV19 TRBD1 CASSSEGARGYTF